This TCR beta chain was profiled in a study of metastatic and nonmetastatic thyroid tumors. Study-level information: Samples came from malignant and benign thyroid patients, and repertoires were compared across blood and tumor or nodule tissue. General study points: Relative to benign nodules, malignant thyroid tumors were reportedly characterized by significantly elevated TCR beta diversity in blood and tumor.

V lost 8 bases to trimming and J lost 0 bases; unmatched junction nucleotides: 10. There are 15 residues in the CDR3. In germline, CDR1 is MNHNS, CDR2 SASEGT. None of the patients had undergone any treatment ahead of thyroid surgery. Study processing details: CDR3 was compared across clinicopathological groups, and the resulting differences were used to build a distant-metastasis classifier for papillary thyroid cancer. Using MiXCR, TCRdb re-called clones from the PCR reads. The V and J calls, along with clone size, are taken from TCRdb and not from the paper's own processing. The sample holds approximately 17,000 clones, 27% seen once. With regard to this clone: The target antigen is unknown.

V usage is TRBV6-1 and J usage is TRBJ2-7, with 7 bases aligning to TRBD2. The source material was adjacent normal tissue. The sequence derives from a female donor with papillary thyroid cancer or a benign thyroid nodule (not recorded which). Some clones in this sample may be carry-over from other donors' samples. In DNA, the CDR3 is TGTGCCAGCTCCCCGGGGAGGGCGAGCTCCTACGAGCAGTACTTC. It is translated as CASSPGRASSYEQYF.